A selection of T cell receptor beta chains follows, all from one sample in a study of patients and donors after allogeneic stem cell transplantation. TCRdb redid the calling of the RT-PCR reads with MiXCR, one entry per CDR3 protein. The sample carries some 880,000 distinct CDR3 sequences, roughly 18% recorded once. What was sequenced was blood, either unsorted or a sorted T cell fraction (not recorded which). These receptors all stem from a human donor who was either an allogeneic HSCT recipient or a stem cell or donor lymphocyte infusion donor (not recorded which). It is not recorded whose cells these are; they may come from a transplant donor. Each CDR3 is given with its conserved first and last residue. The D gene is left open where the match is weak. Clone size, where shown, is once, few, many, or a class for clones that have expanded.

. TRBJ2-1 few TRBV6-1 TGTGCCGCCCAAGCCCCGGGGCAGTCTTCCTACAATGAGCAGTTCTTC CAAQAPGQSSYNEQFF
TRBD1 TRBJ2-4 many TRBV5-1 TGCGCCAGCAGCCTCAGGGGGAACATTCAGTACTTC CASSLRGNIQYF
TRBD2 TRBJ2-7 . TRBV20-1 TGCAGTGCTAAAGGGCTCGGTCTAGCGGGAGGGTACGAGCAGTACTTC CSAKGLGLAGGYEQYF
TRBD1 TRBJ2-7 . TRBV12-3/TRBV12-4 TGTGCCAGCAGAAGGACAGGGGATTTTGGCGAGCAGTACTTC CASRRTGDFGEQYF
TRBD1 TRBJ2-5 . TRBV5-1 TGCGCCAGCAGCTTGGTAGGACAGGGGGTCCAAGAGACCCAGTACTTC CASSLVGQGVQETQYF
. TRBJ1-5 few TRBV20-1 TGCAGTGCTAGAAACAGGGACAATCAGCCCCAGCATTTT CSARNRDNQPQHF
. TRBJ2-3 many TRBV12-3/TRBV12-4 TGTGCCAGCAATTTACTCAGGGGCACAGATACGCAGTATTTT CASNLLRGTDTQYF
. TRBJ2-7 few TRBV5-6 TGTGCCAGCAGCTCTTTGGCAGGGACCCCCTACGAGCAGTACTTC CASSSLAGTPYEQYF
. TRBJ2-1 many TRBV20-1 TGCAGTGCTAGAGACCCGGCCTTCCCCTATGAGCAGTTCTTC CSARDPAFPYEQFF
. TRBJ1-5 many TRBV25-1 TGTGCCAGCAGTGAGGGGGGAAATCAGCCCCAGCATTTT CASSEGGNQPQHF
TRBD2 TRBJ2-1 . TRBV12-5 TGTGCTAGTGGGCCCGGGCTAGCGGGAGGCAATGAGCAGTTCTTC CASGPGLAGGNEQFF
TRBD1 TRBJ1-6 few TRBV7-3 TGTGCCAGCAGCTTGACCGGGACAGGGGGAAATTCACCCCTCCACTTT CASSLTGTGGNSPLHF
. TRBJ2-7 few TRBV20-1 TGCAGTGCTAGTAGGGCGGGTCTCTCCTACGAGCAGTACTTC CSASRAGLSYEQYF
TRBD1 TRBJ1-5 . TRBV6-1 TGTGCCAGCAGTGGAAGGGGCACAGGGGCGCAGCCCCAGCATTTT CASSGRGTGAQPQHF
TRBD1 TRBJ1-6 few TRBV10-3 TGTGCCATCAGCGACAGGGAACCCACCTATAATTCACCCCTCCACTTT CAISDREPTYNSPLHF
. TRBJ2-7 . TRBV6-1 TGTGCCAGCAGCCACCGGGACTCCTACGAGCAGTACTTC CASSHRDSYEQYF
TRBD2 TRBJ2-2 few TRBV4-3 TGCGCCAGCAGCCAGGGGACTAGGGGCCCCGGGGAGCTGTTTTTT CASSQGTRGPGELFF
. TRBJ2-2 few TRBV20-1 TGCAGTGCTCGTCGGGACACCCGCACCGGGGAGCTGTTTTTT CSARRDTRTGELFF
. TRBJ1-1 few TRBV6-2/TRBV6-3 TGTGCCAGCAGTCGACCCTACGACAGGAACACTGAAGCTTTCTTT CASSRPYDRNTEAFF
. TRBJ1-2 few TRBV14 TGTGCCAGCAGCCAAGACTGGGGGAACGTCTATGGCTACACCTTC CASSQDWGNVYGYTF
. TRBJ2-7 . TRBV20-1 TGCAGTGCTAGAGATCCGGCTGGGGTTACACCCTACGAGCAGTACTTC CSARDPAGVTPYEQYF
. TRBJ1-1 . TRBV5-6 TGTGCCAGCAGCTTAAGGCACAACTCGAACACTGAAGCTTTCTTT CASSLRHNSNTEAFF
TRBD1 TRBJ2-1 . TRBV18 TGTGCCAGCTCCCGAAGCCCGGGACAGGGAGTCGATGAGCAGTTCTTC CASSRSPGQGVDEQFF
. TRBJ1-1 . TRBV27 TGTGCCAGCAGTTTAAGGGGAGGGGCGGTGACTGAAGCTTTCTTT CASSLRGGAVTEAFF
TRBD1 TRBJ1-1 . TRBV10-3 TGTGCCATCAGTCCGTTGGGACAGGGGACTGAAGCTTTCTTT CAISPLGQGTEAFF
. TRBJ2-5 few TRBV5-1 TGCGCCAGCAGCTTGGATCTCGGTACGGGAGAGACCCAGTACTTC CASSLDLGTGETQYF
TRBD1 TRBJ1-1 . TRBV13 TGTGCCAGCAGCTTTTCGGAGGGGGCGATGAACACTGAAGCTTTCTTT CASSFSEGAMNTEAFF
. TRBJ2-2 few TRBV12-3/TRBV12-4 TGTGCCAGCAGTTTAACCCGATCGAACACCGGGGAGCTGTTTTTT CASSLTRSNTGELFF